These 11 T cell receptor beta chains originate from one sample sequenced in a study of cytomegalovirus exposure and HLA in healthy donors. Both 60 Vbeta primers and 13 Jbeta primers went into the PCR. The data were produced by immunoSEQ multiplex PCR, yet TCRdb's version contains in-frame clones alone and is incomplete. The data hold more than 100,000 clones, with approximately 78% observed a single time. Sequencing input: PBMCs. The receptors shown here come from a woman in her forties or fifties in good health and CMV-seropositive.

V usage is TRBV5-5 and J usage is TRBJ1-5; perhaps TRBD1 as D (5 bases). The CDR3 is made up of 13 amino acids. The V end lost 3 bases, the J end lost 2 bases, and 6 bases lay between the germline ends. Germline loops: CDR1 SGHKS, CDR2 YYEKEE (reference sequence). DNA for the CDR3: TGTGCCAGCAGCTGGGGGGGCAATCAGCCCCAGCATTTT. It specifies CASSWGGNQPQHF. The full variable domain, in which reference TRBV5-5 and TRBJ1-5 provide the parts outside the CDR3, is DAGVTQSPTHLIKTRGQQVTLRCSPISGHKSVSWYQQVLGQGPQFIFQYYEKEERGRGNFPDRFSARQFPNYSSELNVNALLLGDSALYLCASSWGGNQPQHFGDGTRLSIL.

The V call is TRBV7-8, the J call TRBJ2-3; 15 bases match TRBD2. The CDR3 totals 20 residues. Germline lookup yields CDR1 SGHVS and CDR2 FQNEAQ. V lost 0 bases to trimming and J lost 2 bases; unmatched junction nucleotides: 9. The DNA for the CDR3 is TGTGCCAGCAGCTTAGCGCCTCCCGGGACTAGCGGGAGGTTCACAGATACGCAGTATTTT. Its translation: CASSLAPPGTSGRFTDTQYF.

The chain uses TRBV5-1 and TRBJ2-1, with 10 positions matching TRBD2. In germline, CDR1 is SGHRS, CDR2 YFSETQ. This CDR3 is 15 amino acids long. V was pared by 1 base and J by 5 bases, with 3 bases of the junction left unmatched. The CDR3 DNA reads as TGCGCCAGCAGCTTGATACTAGCGGGAAACAATGAGCAGTTCTTC. Translation gives CASSLILAGNNEQFF.

This clone came up once. V is TRBV29-1 and J is TRBJ1-1, with 7 bases aligning to TRBD1. With V trimmed by 7 bases and J by 0 bases, 5 bases remained unmatched. The CDR3 is 13 amino acids. Germline loops: CDR1 SQVTM, CDR2 ANQGSEA. The chain's CDR3 is CSGRTGLNTEAFF. In DNA, the CDR3 is TGCAGCGGCCGGACAGGTTTGAACACTGAAGCTTTCTTT.

The chain has TRBV30 and TRBJ2-1; D unresolved. There are 13 residues in the CDR3. Per the germline V gene, CDR1 is GTSNPN and CDR2 is SVGIG (reference sequence). Trimming took off 0 bases at V and 5 bases at J, with 8 bases between the two ends. The CDR3 DNA follows: TGTGCCTGGAGTGTACGACACCACAATGAGCAGTTCTTC. Protein product: CAWSVRHHNEQFF.

CDR3 sequence: CASSPSEADYGYTF. DNA for the CDR3: TGTGCCAGCAGTCCCTCGGAGGCTGACTATGGCTACACCTTC. The chain uses TRBV27 and TRBJ1-2, with D uncertain. V shed 5 bases and J shed 3 bases, with 13 bases lying between them. CDR3 length: 14 residues. Germline lookup yields CDR1 MNHEY and CDR2 SMNVEV (reference sequence).

The chain carries TRBV7-9 and TRBJ2-7; 13 bases map to TRBD2. Trimming took 3 bases from V and 1 from J; bases not matched to a gene: 3. Germline CDR1 and CDR2: SEHNR and FQNEAQ (reference sequence). The CDR3 has 16 amino acids. The CDR3 loop is CASSLGLAGTSYEQYF. Written as DNA, the CDR3 is TGTGCCAGCAGCTTGGGACTAGCGGGGACTTCCTACGAGCAGTACTTC.

The gene calls are TRBV6-1 and TRBJ1-2; 8 nucleotides match TRBD1. V shed 7 bases, J shed 4 bases, and the junction held 8 bases outside the gene matches. The length of the CDR3 is 14 residues. Germline CDR1 MNHNS, CDR2 SASEGT. CDR3 sequence (DNA): TGTGCCAGCATTCGAGGACAGGGAACCTATGGCTACACCTTC. Residues: CASIRGQGTYGYTF.

The rearrangement uses TRBV5-1 and TRBJ2-7; 10 bases are a match to TRBD1. Looked up from germline, CDR1 is SGHRS and CDR2 is YFSETQ. This CDR3 comprises 16 residues. Trimming at V came to 0 bases and at J to 1 base, leaving 4 bases not matched to a gene. CDR3 region: CASSLGGDRGSYEQYF. DNA for the CDR3: TGCGCCAGCAGCTTGGGGGGGGACAGGGGATCCTACGAGCAGTACTTC.

The CDR3 is CASSYGAVGLTELFF. The CDR3, as DNA: TGTGCCAGCAGTTACGGCGCTGTCGGGTTGACCGAACTGTTTTTT. The V gene is TRBV6-5, the J gene TRBJ1-4; D uncertain. The CDR3 length is 15 residues. V lost 2 bases to trimming and J lost 12 bases, with 19 bases between them. Germline values: CDR1 MNHEY, CDR2 SVGAGI.

This chain connects TRBV7-9 to TRBJ1-4; no definite D call. V was cut by 5 bases and J by 8 bases, with 15 bases left in between. CDR3 length equals 14 residues. Germline CDR1 and CDR2: SEHNR and FQNEAQ (reference sequence). This CDR3 reads CASSPRPEAEKLFF. The CDR3 DNA follows: TGTGCCAGCAGCCCCCGCCCAGAGGCAGAAAAACTGTTTTTT.